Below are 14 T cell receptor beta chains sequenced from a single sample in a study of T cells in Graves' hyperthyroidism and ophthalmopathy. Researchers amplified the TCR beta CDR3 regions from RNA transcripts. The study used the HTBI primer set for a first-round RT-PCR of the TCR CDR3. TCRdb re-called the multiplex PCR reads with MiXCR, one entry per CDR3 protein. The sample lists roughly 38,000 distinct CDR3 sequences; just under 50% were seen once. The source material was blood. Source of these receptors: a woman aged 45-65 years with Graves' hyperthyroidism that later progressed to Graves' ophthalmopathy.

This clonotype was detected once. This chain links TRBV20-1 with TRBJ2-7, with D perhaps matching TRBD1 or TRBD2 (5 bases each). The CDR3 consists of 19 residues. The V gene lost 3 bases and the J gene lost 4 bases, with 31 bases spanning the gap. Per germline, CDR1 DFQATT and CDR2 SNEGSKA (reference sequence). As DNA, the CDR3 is TGCAGTGCTAGGTCGGGGATGGCAGGGATAGGATTGGGTTCTTACGAGCAGTACTTC. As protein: CSARSGMAGIGLGSYEQYF.

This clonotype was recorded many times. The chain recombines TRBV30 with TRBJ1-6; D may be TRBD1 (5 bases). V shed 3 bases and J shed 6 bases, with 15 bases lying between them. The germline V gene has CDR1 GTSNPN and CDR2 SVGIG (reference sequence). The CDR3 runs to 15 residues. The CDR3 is CAWRGEAVLNSPLHF. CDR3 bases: TGTGCCTGGAGGGGGGAGGCAGTTCTTAATTCACCCCTCCACTTT.

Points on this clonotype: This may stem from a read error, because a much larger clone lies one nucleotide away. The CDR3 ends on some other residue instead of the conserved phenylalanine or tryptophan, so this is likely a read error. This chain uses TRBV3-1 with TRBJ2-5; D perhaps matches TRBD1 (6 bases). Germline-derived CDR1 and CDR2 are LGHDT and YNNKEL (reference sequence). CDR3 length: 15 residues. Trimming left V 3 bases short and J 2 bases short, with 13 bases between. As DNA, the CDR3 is TGTGCCAGCAGCCATCCAAGGGGGACACAAGAGACCCAGTACTGC. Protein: CASSHPRGTQETQYC.

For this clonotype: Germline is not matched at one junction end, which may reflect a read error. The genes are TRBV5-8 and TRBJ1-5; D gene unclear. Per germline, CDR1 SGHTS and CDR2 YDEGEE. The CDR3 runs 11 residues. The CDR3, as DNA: TGTGCCGGCAGCTTAGGGCAGCCGCAGCATTTT. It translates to CAGSLGQPQHF.

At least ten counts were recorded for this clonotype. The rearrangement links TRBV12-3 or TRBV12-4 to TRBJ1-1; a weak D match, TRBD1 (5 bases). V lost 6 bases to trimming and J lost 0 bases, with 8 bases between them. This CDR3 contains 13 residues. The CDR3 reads CASRLQVNTEAFF. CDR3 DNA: TGTGCCAGCAGATTACAGGTGAACACTGAAGCTTTCTTT.

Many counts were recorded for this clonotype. The CDR3 DNA is TGTGCCAGCAGTGAACGGGTTGGGACAGGGGGCTACGAGCAGTACTTC. Encoded protein: CASSERVGTGGYEQYF. V gene TRBV6-1 combines with J gene TRBJ2-7; 11 nucleotides agree with TRBD1. Trimming cost V 2 bases and J 3 bases; bases outside gene matches: 6. Germline assignment: CDR1 MNHNS and CDR2 SASEGT. There are 16 residues in the CDR3.

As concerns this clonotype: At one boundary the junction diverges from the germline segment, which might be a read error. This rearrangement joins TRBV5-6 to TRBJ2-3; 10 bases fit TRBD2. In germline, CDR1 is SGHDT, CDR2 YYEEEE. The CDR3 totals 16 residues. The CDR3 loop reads CASSYLAGDLTDTQHF. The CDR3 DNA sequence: TGTGCCAGCAGCTATCTAGCGGGAGACCTCACAGATACGCAGCACTTT.

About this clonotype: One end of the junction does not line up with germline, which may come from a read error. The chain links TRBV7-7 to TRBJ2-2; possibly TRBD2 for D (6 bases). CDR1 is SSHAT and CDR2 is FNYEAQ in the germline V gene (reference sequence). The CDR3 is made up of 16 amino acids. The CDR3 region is CASSLSVTGAGRELFF. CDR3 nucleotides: TGTGCTAGCAGCTTATCGGTTACGGGAGCAGGGAGGGAGCTGTTTTTT.

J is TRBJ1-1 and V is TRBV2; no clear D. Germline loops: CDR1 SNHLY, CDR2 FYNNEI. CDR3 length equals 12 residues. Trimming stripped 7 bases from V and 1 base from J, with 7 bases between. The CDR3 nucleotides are TGTGCCAGCAAATCTCAGAACACTGAAGCTTTCTTT. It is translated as CASKSQNTEAFF.

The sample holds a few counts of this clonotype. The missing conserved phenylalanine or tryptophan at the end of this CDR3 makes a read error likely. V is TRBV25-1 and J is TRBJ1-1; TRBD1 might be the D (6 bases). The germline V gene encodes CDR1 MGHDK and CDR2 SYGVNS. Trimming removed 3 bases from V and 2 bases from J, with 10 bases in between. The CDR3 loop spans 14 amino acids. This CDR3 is CASSDVRGNTEAFI. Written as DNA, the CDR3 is TGTGCCAGCAGTGACGTCAGGGGAAACACTGAAGCTTTCATT.

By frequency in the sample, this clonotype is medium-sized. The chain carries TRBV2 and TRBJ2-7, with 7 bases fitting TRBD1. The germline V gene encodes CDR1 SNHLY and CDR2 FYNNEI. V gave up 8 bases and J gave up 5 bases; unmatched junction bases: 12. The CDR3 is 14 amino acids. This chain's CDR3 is CASAKTGWYDEQYF. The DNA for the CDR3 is TGTGCCAGCGCCAAGACAGGGTGGTACGACGAGCAGTACTTC.

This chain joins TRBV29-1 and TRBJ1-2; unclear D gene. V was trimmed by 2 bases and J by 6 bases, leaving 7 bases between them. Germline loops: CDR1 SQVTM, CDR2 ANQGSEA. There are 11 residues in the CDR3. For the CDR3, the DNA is TGCAGCGTTGAACAGGCCCATGGCTACACCTTC. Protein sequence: CSVEQAHGYTF. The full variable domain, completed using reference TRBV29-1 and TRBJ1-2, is SAVISQKPSRDICQRGTSLTIQCQVDSQVTMMFWYRQQPGQSLTLIATANQGSEATYESGFVIDKFPISRPNLTFSTLTVSNMSPEDSSIYLCSVEQAHGYTFGSGTRLTVV.

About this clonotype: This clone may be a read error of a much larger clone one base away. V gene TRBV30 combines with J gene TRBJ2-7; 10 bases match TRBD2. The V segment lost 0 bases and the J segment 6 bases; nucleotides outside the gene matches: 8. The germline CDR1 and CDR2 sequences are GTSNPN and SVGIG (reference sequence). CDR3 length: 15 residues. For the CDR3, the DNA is TGTGCCTGGAGTGTAGCGGGAGGGCCGTTTTGCGAGCAGTACTTC. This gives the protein CAWSVAGGPFCEQYF.

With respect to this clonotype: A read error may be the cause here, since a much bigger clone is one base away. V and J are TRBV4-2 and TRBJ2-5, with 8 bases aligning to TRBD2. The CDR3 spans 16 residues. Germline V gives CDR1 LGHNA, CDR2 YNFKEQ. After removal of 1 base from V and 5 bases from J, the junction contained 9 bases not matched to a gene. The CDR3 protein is CASSQVGREAGETQYF. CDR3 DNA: TGTGCCAGCAGCCAAGTGGGGCGGGAGGCGGGGGAGACCCAGTACTTC.